Shown below are 9 T cell receptor beta chains from a single sample sequenced in a study of cytomegalovirus exposure and HLA in healthy donors. In the PCR, 60 Vbeta and 13 Jbeta primers were used. Produced via immunoSEQ multiplex PCR; TCRdb's table is partial and in-frame only. This specimen shows over 150,000 clones; the ten leading clones hold less than 0.85%. The sequenced material came from PBMCs. The receptors shown here come from a boy aged 10-17 years in good health and CMV-seronegative.

The chain links TRBV5-1 to TRBJ2-5; D is possibly TRBD1 (6 bases). The V gene's germline CDR1 is SGHRS and CDR2 YFSETQ. V lost 2 bases and J lost 5, with 13 bases in between. The CDR3 consists of 14 residues. In DNA, the CDR3 is TGCGCCAGCAGCTTCTCAGGGGCCGGGGAGACCCAGTACTTC. It specifies CASSFSGAGETQYF.

The V and J genes are TRBV5-6 and TRBJ1-1; possible D gene TRBD1, 6 bases. The CDR3 has 14 amino acids. Trimming removed 6 bases from V and 2 bases from J, with 14 bases in between. Germline V CDR1 and CDR2: SGHDT, YYEEEE. CDR3 sequence (DNA): TGTGCCAGCACCTCAGGGGTACAAAACACTGAAGCTTTCTTT. Protein product: CASTSGVQNTEAFF.

The chain combines TRBV4-1 with TRBJ2-5, with D possibly matching TRBD2 (5 bases). Germline loops: CDR1 MGHRA, CDR2 YSYEKL. The CDR3 is 16 residues long. The ends were cut back, 1 base at V and 11 bases at J, with 23 bases in the middle. CDR3 in amino acids: CASSQGAVSGRGEQYF. CDR3 coding DNA: TGCGCCAGCAGCCAAGGAGCAGTCAGTGGGAGAGGAGAGCAGTACTTC.

This rearrangement joins TRBV6-6 to TRBJ1-4; D perhaps matches TRBD1 (5 bases). The V gene lost 2 bases and the J gene lost 3 bases, with 13 bases spanning the gap. The CDR3 runs 16 residues. CDR1 is MNHNY, CDR2 SVGAGI, per germline (reference sequence). The CDR3 spells CASSYPRGSANEKLFF. Written as DNA, the CDR3 is TGTGCCAGCAGTTACCCCCGGGGGTCCGCTAATGAAAAACTGTTTTTT.

To note about this clone: The same CDR3 also results from other DNA sequences found in this sample. This chain joins TRBV19 and TRBJ1-1; TRBD1 might be the D (5 bases). Germline V gene data show CDR1 as LNHDA and CDR2 as SQIVND (reference sequence). This CDR3 region has 14 residues. Trimming took off 3 bases at V and 0 bases at J, with 8 bases between the two ends. CDR3 sequence: CASSMGGMNTEAFF. CDR3 in DNA: TGTGCCAGTAGTATGGGGGGGATGAACACTGAAGCTTTCTTT.

This rearrangement joins TRBV19 to TRBJ1-2; no reliable D call. CDR1 and CDR2 from the germline V gene are LNHDA and SQIVND (reference sequence). The ends were cut back, 3 bases at V and 7 bases at J, with 9 bases in the middle. CDR3 length: 12 amino acids. DNA of the CDR3: TGTGCCAGTAGTATTGGAGGAGTTGGCTACACCTTC. It specifies CASSIGGVGYTF. Full variable domain (outside the CDR3, taken from reference TRBV19 and TRBJ1-2): DGGITQSPKYLFRKEGQNVTLSCEQNLNHDAMYWYRQDPGQGLRLIYYSQIVNDFQKGDIAEGYSVSREKKESFPLTVTSAQKNPTAFYLCASSIGGVGYTFGSGTRLTVV.

This sequence joins TRBV5-4 and TRBJ2-2, with TRBD1 matching 9 bases. CDR1 is SGHNT and CDR2 is YYREEE in the germline V gene (reference sequence). V shed 0 bases, J shed 6 bases, and the junction held 9 bases outside the gene matches. The CDR3 is made up of 17 amino acids. In DNA, the CDR3 is TGTGCCAGCAGCTTGGCCCAGACAGGGGGTTACGCCGGGGAGCTGTTTTTT. Translating it yields CASSLAQTGGYAGELFF.

The rearrangement links TRBV15 to TRBJ1-5; 7 bases agree with TRBD1. Per the germline V gene, CDR1 is LNHNV and CDR2 is YYDKDF (reference sequence). The CDR3 consists of 13 residues. Trimming at V came to 1 base and at J to 6 bases, leaving 0 bases not matched to a gene. The CDR3 DNA follows: TGTGCCACCAGCAGAGGACAGGGTCAGCCCCAGCATTTT. Translated: CATSRGQGQPQHF.

This rearrangement joins TRBV6-1 to TRBJ2-7; 10 bases are shared with TRBD2. The CDR3 totals 12 residues. Germline V gene data show CDR1 as MNHNS and CDR2 as SASEGT. The ends lost 9 bases at V and 4 bases at J; junction bases unmatched: 3. The CDR3 region is CASSGGSYEQYF. Here the CDR3 DNA reads TGTGCCAGTAGCGGGGGGTCTTACGAGCAGTACTTC.